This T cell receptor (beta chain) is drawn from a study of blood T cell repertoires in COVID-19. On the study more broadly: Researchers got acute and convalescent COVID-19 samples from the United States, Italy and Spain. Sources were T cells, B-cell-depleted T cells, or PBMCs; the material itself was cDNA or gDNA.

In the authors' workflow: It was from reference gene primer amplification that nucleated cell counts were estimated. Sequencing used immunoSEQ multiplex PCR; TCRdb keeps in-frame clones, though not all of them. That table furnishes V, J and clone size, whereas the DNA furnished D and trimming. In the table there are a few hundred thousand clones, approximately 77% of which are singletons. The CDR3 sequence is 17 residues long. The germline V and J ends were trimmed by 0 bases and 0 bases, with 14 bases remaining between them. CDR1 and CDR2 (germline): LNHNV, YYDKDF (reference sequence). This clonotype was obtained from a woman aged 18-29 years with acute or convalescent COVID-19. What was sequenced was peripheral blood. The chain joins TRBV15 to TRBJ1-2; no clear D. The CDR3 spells CATSRDWRGRANYGYTF. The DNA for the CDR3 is TGTGCCACCAGCAGAGATTGGCGGGGAAGAGCTAACTATGGCTACACCTTC.